A selection of T cell receptor beta chains follows, all from one sample in a study of blood T cell repertoires in COVID-19. Profiling relied on immunoSEQ multiplex PCR, and the TCRdb table lists in-frame clones only, not all of them. The sample comprises roughly 81,000 clones, 80% to 90% of which are singletons, and roughly 36% rests with the top ten. Sequenced material: peripheral blood. These receptor sequences come from an elderly man with active or convalescent COVID-19. Both conserved end residues are part of each CDR3. The order of the fields is V gene, J gene, CDR3 protein.

V gene: TRBV28; J gene: TRBJ2-3; CDR3 protein: CASSLWRVDTQYF
V gene: TRBV15; J gene: TRBJ2-7; CDR3 protein: CATSRPGQGLSEQYF
V gene: TRBV19; J gene: TRBJ1-3; CDR3 protein: CASSPGDGVLFGNTIYF
V gene: TRBV5-1; J gene: TRBJ1-3; CDR3 protein: CASSSDRTNTIYF
V gene: TRBV24-1; J gene: TRBJ2-1; CDR3 protein: CATRDSYNEQFF
V gene: TRBV5-4; J gene: TRBJ2-7; CDR3 protein: CASWDSLNPYEQYF
V gene: TRBV7-2; J gene: TRBJ2-3; CDR3 protein: CATLWGPTDTQYF
V gene: TRBV6-5; J gene: TRBJ2-7; CDR3 protein: CASRVRGRALYEQYF
V gene: TRBV19; J gene: TRBJ1-5; CDR3 protein: CASSKQGARQPQHF
V gene: TRBV4-2; J gene: TRBJ1-1; CDR3 protein: CASSPLQVQGNTEAFF
V gene: TRBV4-1; J gene: TRBJ1-1; CDR3 protein: CASSLTDLNTEAFF
V gene: TRBV5-4; J gene: TRBJ2-7; CDR3 protein: CASSPGTTAPDEQYF
V gene: TRBV19; J gene: TRBJ1-1; CDR3 protein: CASTPLGQGRVDTEAFF
V gene: TRBV6-6; J gene: TRBJ1-5; CDR3 protein: CASSYPRRDSNQPQHF